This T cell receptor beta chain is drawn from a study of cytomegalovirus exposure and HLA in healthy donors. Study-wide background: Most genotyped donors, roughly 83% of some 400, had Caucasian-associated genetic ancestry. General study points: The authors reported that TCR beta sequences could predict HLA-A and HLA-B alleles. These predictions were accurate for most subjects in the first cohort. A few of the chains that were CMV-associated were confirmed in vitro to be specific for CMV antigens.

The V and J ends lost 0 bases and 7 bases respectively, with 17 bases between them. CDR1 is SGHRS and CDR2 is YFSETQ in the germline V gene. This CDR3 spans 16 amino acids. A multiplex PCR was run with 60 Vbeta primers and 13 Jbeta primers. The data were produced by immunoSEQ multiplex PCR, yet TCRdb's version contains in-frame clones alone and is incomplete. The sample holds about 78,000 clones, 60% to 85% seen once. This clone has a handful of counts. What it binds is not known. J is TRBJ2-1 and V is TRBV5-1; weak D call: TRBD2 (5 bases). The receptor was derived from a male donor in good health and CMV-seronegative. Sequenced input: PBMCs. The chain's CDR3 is CASSLAGGGGLNEQFF. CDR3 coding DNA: TGCGCCAGCAGCTTGGCTGGTGGAGGTGGCCTGAATGAGCAGTTCTTC.